This T cell receptor beta chain was identified in a study of blood T cell repertoires in COVID-19. Original data processing: Amplification from reference gene primers served as the basis for estimated nucleated cell counts. Repertoires were generated with immunoSEQ multiplex PCR, while TCRdb's copy carries only in-frame clones and drops some. The V and J calls and clone size were taken over from that table, and D and trimming were inferred from the DNA. The sample carries 170,000 or so clones, around nine tenths recorded once. A single count supports this clone. The receptor was isolated from a man aged 35 to 55 with active or convalescent COVID-19. The sequenced sample was peripheral blood.

CDR3 residues: CASRDRPNYGYTF. The CDR3 nucleotides are TGTGCCAGCAGGGACAGACCAAACTATGGCTACACCTTC. This rearrangement joins TRBV12-3 or TRBV12-4 to TRBJ1-2, with a weak D call TRBD1 (6 bases). This CDR3 contains 13 residues. The germline V and J ends were trimmed by 6 bases and 2 bases, with 10 bases remaining between them.